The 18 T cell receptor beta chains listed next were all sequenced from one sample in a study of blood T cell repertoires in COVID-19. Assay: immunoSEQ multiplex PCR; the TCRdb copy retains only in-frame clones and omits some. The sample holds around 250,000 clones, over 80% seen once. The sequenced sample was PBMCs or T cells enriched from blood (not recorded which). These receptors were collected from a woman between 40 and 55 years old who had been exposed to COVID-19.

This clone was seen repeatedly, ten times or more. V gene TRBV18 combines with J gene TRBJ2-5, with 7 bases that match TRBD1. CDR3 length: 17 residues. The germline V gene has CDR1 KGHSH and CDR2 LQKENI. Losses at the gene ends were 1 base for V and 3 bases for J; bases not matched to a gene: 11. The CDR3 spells CASSPRPSRQGEETQYF. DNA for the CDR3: TGTGCCAGCTCACCACGTCCTAGTAGACAGGGTGAAGAGACCCAGTACTTC.

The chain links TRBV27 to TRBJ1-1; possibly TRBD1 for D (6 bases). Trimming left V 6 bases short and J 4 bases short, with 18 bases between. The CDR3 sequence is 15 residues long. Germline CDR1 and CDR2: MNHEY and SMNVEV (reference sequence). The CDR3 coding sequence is TGTGCCAGCAGCCCAATACACTTGGGGGCCACTGAAGCTTTCTTT. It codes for CASSPIHLGATEAFF.

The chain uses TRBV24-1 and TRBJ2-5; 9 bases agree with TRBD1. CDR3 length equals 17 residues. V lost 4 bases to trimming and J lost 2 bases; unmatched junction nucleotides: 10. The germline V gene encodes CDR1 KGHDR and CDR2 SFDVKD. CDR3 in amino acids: CATSEVTGGRRQETQYF. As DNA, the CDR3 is TGTGCCACCAGTGAGGTGACAGGGGGAAGGCGGCAAGAGACCCAGTACTTC.

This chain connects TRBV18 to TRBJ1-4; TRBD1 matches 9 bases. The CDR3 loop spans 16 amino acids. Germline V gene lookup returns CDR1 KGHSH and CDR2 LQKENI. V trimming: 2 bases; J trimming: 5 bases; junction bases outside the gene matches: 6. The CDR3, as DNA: TGTGCCAGCTCACCAAAGAAACAGGGGGCCAATGAAAAACTGTTTTTT. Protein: CASSPKKQGANEKLFF.

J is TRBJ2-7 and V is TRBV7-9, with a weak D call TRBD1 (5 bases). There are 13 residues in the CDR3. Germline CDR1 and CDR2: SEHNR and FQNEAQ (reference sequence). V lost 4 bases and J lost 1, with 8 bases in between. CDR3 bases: TGTGCCAGCAGCTCAGGACAATCCTACGAGCAGTACGTC. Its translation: CASSSGQSYEQYV.

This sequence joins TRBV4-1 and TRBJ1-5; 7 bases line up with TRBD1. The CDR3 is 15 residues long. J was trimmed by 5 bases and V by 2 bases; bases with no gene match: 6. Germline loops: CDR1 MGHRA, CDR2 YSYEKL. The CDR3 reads CASSQLGQLDQPQHF. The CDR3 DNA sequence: TGCGCCAGCAGCCAACTGGGACAGCTGGATCAGCCCCAGCATTTT.

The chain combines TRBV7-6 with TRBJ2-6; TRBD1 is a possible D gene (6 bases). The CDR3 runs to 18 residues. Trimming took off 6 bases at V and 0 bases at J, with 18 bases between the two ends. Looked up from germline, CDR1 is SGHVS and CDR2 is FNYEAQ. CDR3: CASSPGTHAYSGANVLTF. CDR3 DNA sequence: TGTGCCAGCAGTCCCGGGACACACGCTTACTCTGGGGCCAACGTCCTGACTTTC.

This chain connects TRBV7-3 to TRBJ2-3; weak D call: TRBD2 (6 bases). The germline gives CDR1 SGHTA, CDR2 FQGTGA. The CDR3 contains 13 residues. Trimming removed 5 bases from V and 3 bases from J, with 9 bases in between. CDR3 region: CASSPRGTDTQYF. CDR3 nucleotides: TGTGCCAGCAGCCCCCGGGGGACAGATACGCAGTATTTT.

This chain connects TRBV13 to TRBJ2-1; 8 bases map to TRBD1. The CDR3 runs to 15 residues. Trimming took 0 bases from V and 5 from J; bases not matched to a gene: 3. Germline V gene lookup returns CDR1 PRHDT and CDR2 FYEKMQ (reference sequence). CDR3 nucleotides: TGTGCCAGCAGCTTAGGGGGACAGGTTAACAATGAGCAGTTCTTC. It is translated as CASSLGGQVNNEQFF.

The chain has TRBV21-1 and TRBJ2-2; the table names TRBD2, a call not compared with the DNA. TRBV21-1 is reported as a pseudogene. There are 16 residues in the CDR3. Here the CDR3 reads CASSKGLAGALRELFF. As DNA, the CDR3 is TGTGCCAGCAGCAAAGGACTAGCGGGAGCTCTGAGGGAGCTGTTTTTT.

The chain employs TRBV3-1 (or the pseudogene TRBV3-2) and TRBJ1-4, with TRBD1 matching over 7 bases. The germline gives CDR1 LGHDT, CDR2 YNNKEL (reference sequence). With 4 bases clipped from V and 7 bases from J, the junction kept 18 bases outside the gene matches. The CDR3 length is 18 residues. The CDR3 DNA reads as TGTGCCAGCAGCCCTCCCCGACAGGGAGTGGATTCAGGTGAAAAACTGTTTTTT. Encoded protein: CASSPPRQGVDSGEKLFF.

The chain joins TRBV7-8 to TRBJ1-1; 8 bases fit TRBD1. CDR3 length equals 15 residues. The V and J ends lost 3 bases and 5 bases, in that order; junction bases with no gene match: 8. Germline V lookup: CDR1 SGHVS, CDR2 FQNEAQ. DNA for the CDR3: TGTGCCAGCAGCTTTTTTGGGACAGGCGGAACTGAAGCTTTCTTT. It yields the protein CASSFFGTGGTEAFF.

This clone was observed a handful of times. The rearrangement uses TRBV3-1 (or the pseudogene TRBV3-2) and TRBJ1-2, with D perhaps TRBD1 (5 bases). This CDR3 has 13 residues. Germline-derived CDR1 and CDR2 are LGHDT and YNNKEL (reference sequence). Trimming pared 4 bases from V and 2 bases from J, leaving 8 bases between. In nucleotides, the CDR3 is TGTGCCAGCAGCCCAGGGTTGAACTATGGCTACACCTTC. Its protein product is CASSPGLNYGYTF.

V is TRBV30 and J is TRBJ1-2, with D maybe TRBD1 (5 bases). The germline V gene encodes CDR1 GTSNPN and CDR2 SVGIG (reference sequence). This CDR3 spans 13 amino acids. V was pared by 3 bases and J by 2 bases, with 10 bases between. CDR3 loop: CAWSAGGNYGYTF. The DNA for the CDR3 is TGTGCCTGGAGCGCGGGGGGGAACTATGGCTACACCTTC.

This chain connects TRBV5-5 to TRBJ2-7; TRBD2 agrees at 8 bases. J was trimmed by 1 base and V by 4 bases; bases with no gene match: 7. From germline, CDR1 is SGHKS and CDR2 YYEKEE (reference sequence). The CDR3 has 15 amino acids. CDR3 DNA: TGTGCCAGCAGCGGCGGACTAGCCCCTTCCTACGAGCAGTACTTC. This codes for CASSGGLAPSYEQYF.

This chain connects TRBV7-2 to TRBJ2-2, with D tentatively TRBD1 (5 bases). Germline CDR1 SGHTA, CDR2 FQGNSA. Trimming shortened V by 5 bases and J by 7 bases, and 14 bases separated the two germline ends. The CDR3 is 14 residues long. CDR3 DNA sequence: TGTGCCAGCAGCGCTTTTGGGGCGTTCGGGGAGCTGTTTTTT. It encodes CASSAFGAFGELFF.

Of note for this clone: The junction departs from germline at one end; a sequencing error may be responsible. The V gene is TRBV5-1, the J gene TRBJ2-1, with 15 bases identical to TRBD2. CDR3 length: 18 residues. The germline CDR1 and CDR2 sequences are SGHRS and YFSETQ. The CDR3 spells CASSLGLAGGYSYNEQFF. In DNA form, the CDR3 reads TGTGCCAGCAGCTTGGGACTAGCGGGAGGTTACTCCTACAATGAGCAGTTCTTC. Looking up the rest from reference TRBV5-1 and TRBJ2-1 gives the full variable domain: KAGVTQTPRYLIKTRGQQVTLSCSPISGHRSVSWYQQTPGQGLQFLFEYFSETQRNKGNFPGRFSGRQFSNSRSEMNVSTLELGDSALYLCASSLGLAGGYSYNEQFFGPGTRLTVL.

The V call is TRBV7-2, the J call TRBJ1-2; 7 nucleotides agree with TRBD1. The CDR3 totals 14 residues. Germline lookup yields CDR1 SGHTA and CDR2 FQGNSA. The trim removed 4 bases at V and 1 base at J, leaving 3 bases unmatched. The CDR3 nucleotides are TGTGCCAGCAGCTCTCGACAGGGTAACTATGGCTACACCTTC. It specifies CASSSRQGNYGYTF.